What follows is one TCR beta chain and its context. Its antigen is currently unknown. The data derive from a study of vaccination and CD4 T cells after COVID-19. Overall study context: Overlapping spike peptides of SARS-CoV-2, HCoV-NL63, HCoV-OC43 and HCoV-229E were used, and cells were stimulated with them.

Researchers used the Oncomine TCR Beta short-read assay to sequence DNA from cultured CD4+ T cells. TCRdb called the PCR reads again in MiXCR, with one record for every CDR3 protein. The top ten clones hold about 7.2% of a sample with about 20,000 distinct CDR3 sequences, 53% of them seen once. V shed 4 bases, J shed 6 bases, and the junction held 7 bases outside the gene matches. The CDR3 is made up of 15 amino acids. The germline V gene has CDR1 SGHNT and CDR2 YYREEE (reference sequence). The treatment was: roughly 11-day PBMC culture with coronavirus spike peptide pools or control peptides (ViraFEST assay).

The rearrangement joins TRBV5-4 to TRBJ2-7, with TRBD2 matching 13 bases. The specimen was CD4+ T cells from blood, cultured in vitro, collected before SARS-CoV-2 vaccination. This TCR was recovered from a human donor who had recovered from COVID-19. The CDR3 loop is CASSEGLAGFSEQYF. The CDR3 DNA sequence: TGTGCCAGCAGCGAGGGACTAGCGGGATTCAGCGAGCAGTACTTC.